One sample yielded the 6 T cell receptor beta chains listed below, sequenced in a study of shared T cell receptors in the human thymus. Profiled with immunoSEQ multiplex PCR; TCRdb holds only in-frame clones, not every one. The sample holds some 720,000 clones, around 89% seen once. These data also featured in a second study, about human thymus T cells.

The specimen was thymocytes. These receptors were taken from a boy under two years old with a congenital heart defect.

The V call is TRBV18, the J call TRBJ2-3, with 9 bases fitting TRBD2. The CDR3 runs to 13 residues. V was clipped by 0 bases and J by 15 bases; unmatched bases: 7. CDR1 and CDR2 (germline): KGHSH, LQKENI. The CDR3 bases are TGTGCCAGCTCACCACCGAAGACTAGCGGATCTTATTTT. Amino acid sequence: CASSPPKTSGSYF.

CDR3 protein: CASSPGRARGREDEQYF. The CDR3 region has the DNA TGTGCCAGCTCACCGGGAAGGGCTCGCGGGAGGGAGGACGAGCAGTACTTC. The chain uses TRBV18 and TRBJ2-7; 9 bases are a match to TRBD2. CDR3 length: 17 amino acids. CDR1 is KGHSH, CDR2 LQKENI, per germline. Germline trimming cut 3 bases from V and 5 bases from J; bases unmatched to any gene: 14.

The chain carries TRBV7-2 and TRBJ2-5; possibly TRBD1 for D (8 bases). The CDR3 is 16 residues long. Trimming pared 1 base from V and 5 bases from J, leaving 17 bases between. The germline V gene encodes CDR1 SGHTA and CDR2 FQGNSA. The CDR3 here is CASSLERTGRGETQYF. The CDR3 nucleotides read TGTGCCAGCAGCTTAGAGAGGACAGGGAGGGGGGAGACCCAGTACTTC.

V usage is TRBV4-3 and J usage is TRBJ2-5, with 7 bases that match TRBD1. The DNA matches TRBJ2-7 better at its end, which makes the J call doubtful. In germline, CDR1 is LGHNA, CDR2 YSLEER. CDR3 length: 17 amino acids. The CDR3 region has the DNA TGCGCCAGCAGCCAAGAAAGTGAGGGACAGAGCCTCTACGAGCAGTACTTC. Translation gives CASSQESEGQSLYEQYF.

J is TRBJ1-1 and V is TRBV11-2; D is possibly TRBD1 (5 bases). Germline assignment: CDR1 SGHAT and CDR2 FQNNGV. The CDR3 consists of 16 residues. V was trimmed by 5 bases and J by 0 bases, leaving 16 bases between them. The CDR3 is CASSPSGGGMNTEAFF. In nucleotides, the CDR3 is TGTGCCAGCAGCCCGTCTGGGGGAGGGATGAACACTGAAGCTTTCTTT.

This chain joins TRBV12-2 and TRBJ2-1; the D call TRBD2 from the table was never checked on the DNA. TRBV12-2 is labeled a pseudogene. The CDR3 consists of 15 residues. The CDR3 region has the DNA TGTGCAAGTCGCTTAAACGGGAGGGGCCACAATGAGCAGTTCTTC. This translates into CASRLNGRGHNEQFF.